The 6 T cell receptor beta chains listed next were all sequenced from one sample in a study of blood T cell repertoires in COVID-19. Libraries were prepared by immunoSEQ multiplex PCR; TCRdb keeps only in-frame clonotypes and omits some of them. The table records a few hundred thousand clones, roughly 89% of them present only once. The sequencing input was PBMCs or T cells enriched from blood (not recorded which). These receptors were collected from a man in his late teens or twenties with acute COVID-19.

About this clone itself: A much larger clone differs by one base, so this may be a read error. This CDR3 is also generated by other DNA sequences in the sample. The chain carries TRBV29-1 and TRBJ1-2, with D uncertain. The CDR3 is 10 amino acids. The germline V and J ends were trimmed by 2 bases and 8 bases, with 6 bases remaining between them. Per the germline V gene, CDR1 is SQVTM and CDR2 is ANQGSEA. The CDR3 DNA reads TGCAGCGTTGAAACGGGGGGCTACACCTTC. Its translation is CSVETGGYTF.

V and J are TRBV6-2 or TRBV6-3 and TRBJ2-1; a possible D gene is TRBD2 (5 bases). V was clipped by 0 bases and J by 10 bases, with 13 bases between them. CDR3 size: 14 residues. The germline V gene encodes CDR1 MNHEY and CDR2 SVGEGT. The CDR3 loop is CASSYSEWEKEQFF. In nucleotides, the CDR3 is TGTGCCAGCAGTTACTCGGAGTGGGAGAAGGAGCAGTTCTTC.

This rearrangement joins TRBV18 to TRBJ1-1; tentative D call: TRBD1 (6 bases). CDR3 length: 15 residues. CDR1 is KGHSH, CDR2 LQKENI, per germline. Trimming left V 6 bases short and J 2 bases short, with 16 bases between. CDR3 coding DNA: TGTGCCAGCTCTGAATACTCGGGACAAAACACTGAAGCTTTCTTT. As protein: CASSEYSGQNTEAFF.

The CDR3 loop is CASRTKGDRTEAFF. The CDR3 region has the DNA TGCGCCAGCAGGACGAAGGGGGATCGCACTGAAGCTTTCTTT. The chain recombines TRBV5-1 with TRBJ1-1; the D gene is possibly TRBD1 (6 bases). This CDR3 is built from 14 residues. V was trimmed by 5 bases and J by 4 bases, leaving 15 bases between them. Germline V gene lookup returns CDR1 SGHRS and CDR2 YFSETQ.

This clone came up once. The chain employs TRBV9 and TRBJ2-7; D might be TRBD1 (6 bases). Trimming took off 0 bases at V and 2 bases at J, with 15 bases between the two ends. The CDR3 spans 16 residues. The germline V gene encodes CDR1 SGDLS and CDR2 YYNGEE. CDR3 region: CASSVAPQGTTYEQYF. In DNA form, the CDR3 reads TGTGCCAGCAGCGTAGCCCCGCAGGGGACCACCTACGAGCAGTACTTC.

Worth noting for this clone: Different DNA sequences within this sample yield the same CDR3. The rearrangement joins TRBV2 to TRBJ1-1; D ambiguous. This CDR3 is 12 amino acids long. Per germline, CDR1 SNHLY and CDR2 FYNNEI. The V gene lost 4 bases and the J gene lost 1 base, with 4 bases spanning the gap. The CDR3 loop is CASSAGNTEAFF. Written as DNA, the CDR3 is TGTGCCAGCAGTGCAGGGAACACTGAAGCTTTCTTT. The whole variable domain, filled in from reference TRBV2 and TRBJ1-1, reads EPEVTQTPSHQVTQMGQEVILRCVPISNHLYFYWYRQILGQKVEFLVSFYNNEISEKSEIFDDQFSVERPDGSNFTLKIRSTKLEDSAMYFCASSAGNTEAFFGQGTRLTVV.